One and the same sample provided the 30 T cell receptor beta chains below, sequenced in a study of cytomegalovirus exposure and HLA in healthy donors. The PCR was carried out with 60 Vbeta primers and 13 Jbeta primers. The protocol was immunoSEQ multiplex PCR, while the TCRdb copy is restricted to in-frame clones and leaves out a portion. The sample lists around 190,000 clones, around 78% occurring once. Sequenced material: PBMCs. All receptors derive from a man aged 25 to 40 in good health and CMV-seronegative.

Only one count was recorded for this clone. The chain employs TRBV11-2 and TRBJ2-2, with D perhaps TRBD1 (5 bases). Germline V lookup: CDR1 SGHAT, CDR2 FQNNGV. Trimming removed 2 bases from V and 2 bases from J, with 15 bases in between. This CDR3 region has 17 residues. CDR3 amino acids: CASSLYQGLLNTGELFF. The CDR3, as DNA: TGTGCCAGCAGCTTATACCAGGGTCTACTTAACACCGGGGAGCTGTTTTTT.

The chain joins TRBV30 to TRBJ2-7, with 9 positions matching TRBD1. V lost 2 bases and J lost 6; bases outside the gene matches: 2. CDR1 and CDR2 from the germline V gene are GTSNPN and SVGIG (reference sequence). There are 12 residues in the CDR3. This chain's CDR3 is CAWSRDRAEQYF. Written as DNA, the CDR3 is TGTGCCTGGAGTAGGGACAGGGCCGAGCAGTACTTC.

This clone has only a few counts. The V gene is TRBV27, the J gene TRBJ1-6; TRBD1 is a possible D gene (5 bases). Germline CDR1 is MNHEY and CDR2 is SMNVEV (reference sequence). V lost 3 bases to trimming and J lost 8 bases, with 11 bases between them. The CDR3 is 14 amino acids. CDR3: CASSFGRADSPLHF. In DNA form, the CDR3 reads TGTGCCAGCAGTTTCGGCAGGGCGGATTCACCCCTCCACTTT.

The rearrangement uses TRBV4-2 and TRBJ1-2, with 11 bases aligning to TRBD1. Germline V CDR1 and CDR2: LGHNA, YNFKEQ. J was trimmed by 6 bases and V by 3 bases; bases with no gene match: 3. This CDR3 contains 14 residues. The CDR3 protein is CASSHRDRGNGYTF. The DNA of the CDR3 is TGTGCCAGCAGCCACCGGGACAGGGGGAATGGCTACACCTTC.

This sequence joins TRBV6-1 and TRBJ2-7; D ambiguous. The CDR3 runs 15 residues. The V gene lost 3 bases and the J gene lost 1 base, with 13 bases spanning the gap. From germline, CDR1 is MNHNS and CDR2 SASEGT. CDR3 bases: TGTGCCAGCAGTGATTCGGCGGTAGGATCCTACGAGCAGTACTTC. This codes for CASSDSAVGSYEQYF.

V usage is TRBV5-1 and J usage is TRBJ2-5; 7 nucleotides agree with TRBD2. Per the germline V gene, CDR1 is SGHRS and CDR2 is YFSETQ. V lost 0 bases, J lost 5 bases, and 7 bases stayed unmatched. There are 15 residues in the CDR3. CDR3 sequence: CASSLGRESGETQYF. In DNA form, the CDR3 reads TGCGCCAGCAGCTTGGGGCGGGAGTCGGGTGAGACCCAGTACTTC.

V usage is TRBV6-1 and J usage is TRBJ2-5, with D perhaps matching TRBD1 (6 bases). V lost 3 bases to trimming and J lost 2 bases, with 13 bases between them. The CDR3 sequence is 15 residues long. Looked up from germline, CDR1 is MNHNS and CDR2 is SASEGT. The CDR3 DNA sequence: TGTGCCAGCAGTGAGTTTTGGGGGCGGCAAGAGACCCAGTACTTC. This encodes CASSEFWGRQETQYF.

The J gene is TRBJ1-1, the V gene TRBV4-1; TRBD1 matches 9 bases. This CDR3 has 18 amino acids. The V gene end was trimmed by 0 bases and the J gene end by 2 bases; junction bases not matched to a gene: 10. Germline V gene sequence: CDR1 MGHRA, CDR2 YSYEKL. The CDR3 DNA sequence: TGCGCCAGCAGCCAAGATCGCGGACAGGGGCGACAAAACACTGAAGCTTTCTTT. This sequence encodes CASSQDRGQGRQNTEAFF.

V usage is TRBV2 and J usage is TRBJ2-5; 15 bases match TRBD2. With V trimmed by 8 bases and J by 5 bases, 15 bases remained unmatched. CDR1 and CDR2 from the germline V gene are SNHLY and FYNNEI. The CDR3 is 18 residues long. The CDR3 protein is CASPGTSGRHGPRETQYF. The CDR3 DNA follows: TGTGCCAGCCCCGGGACTAGCGGGAGGCACGGCCCCCGGGAGACCCAGTACTTC.

The chain combines TRBV5-1 with TRBJ2-1; no clear D. The germline V gene has CDR1 SGHRS and CDR2 YFSETQ. V lost 0 bases and J lost 2, with 9 bases in between. This CDR3 is 15 amino acids long. CDR3 in DNA: TGCGCCAGCAGCTTGGCCCCGGGTACCTACAATGAGCAGTTCTTC. Its translation is CASSLAPGTYNEQFF.

The chain carries TRBV9 and TRBJ1-1; the D is unclear. The V and J ends lost 0 bases and 2 bases respectively, with 5 bases between them. Germline V lookup: CDR1 SGDLS, CDR2 YYNGEE. This CDR3 has 13 amino acids. The CDR3 DNA follows: TGTGCCAGCAGCGTAGGGCATAACACTGAAGCTTTCTTT. Protein sequence: CASSVGHNTEAFF.

V usage is TRBV11-2 and J usage is TRBJ1-6; 8 bases map to TRBD1. Trimming at V came to 6 bases and at J to 7 bases, leaving 5 bases not matched to a gene. Germline-derived CDR1 and CDR2 are SGHAT and FQNNGV. The CDR3 contains 14 residues. In nucleotides, the CDR3 is TGTGCCAGCAGTTCGACAGGGGAGAATTCACCCCTCCACTTT. Its translation is CASSSTGENSPLHF. The whole variable domain, filled in from reference TRBV11-2 and TRBJ1-6, reads EAGVAQSPRYKIIEKRQSVAFWCNPISGHATLYWYQQILGQGPKLLIQFQNNGVVDDSQLPKDRFSAERLKGVDSTLKIQPAKLEDSAVYLCASSSTGENSPLHFGNGTRLTVT.

The genes are TRBV27 and TRBJ1-2; TRBD1 agrees at 8 bases. The CDR3 runs 14 residues. Germline CDR1 and CDR2: MNHEY and SMNVEV (reference sequence). J gave up 4 bases and V 6 bases, and 7 bases lay outside the gene matches. The CDR3 sequence is CASRQQGQGYGYTF. DNA for the CDR3: TGTGCCAGCAGACAACAAGGACAGGGCTATGGCTACACCTTC.

The rearrangement joins TRBV14 to TRBJ2-1; D is unresolved. Germline loops: CDR1 SGHDN, CDR2 FVKESK. The CDR3 sequence is 13 residues long. V lost 0 bases and J 4 bases, leaving 4 bases between the germline ends. CDR3 sequence reads: CASSQDPYNEQFF. The CDR3 nucleotides are TGTGCCAGCAGCCAAGATCCTTACAATGAGCAGTTCTTC.

The genes are TRBV2 and TRBJ2-3; TRBD1 agrees at 8 bases. The CDR3 sequence is 14 residues long. V lost 4 bases, J lost 4 bases, and 4 bases stayed unmatched. Germline V gene data show CDR1 as SNHLY and CDR2 as FYNNEI. Here the CDR3 reads CASSGQGNADTQYF. The CDR3 region has the DNA TGTGCCAGCAGTGGACAGGGGAACGCAGATACGCAGTATTTT.

The chain has TRBV29-1 and TRBJ2-5; 8 nucleotides align to TRBD1. Gene TRBJ2-7 matches the end of the DNA better, so the J call may be wrong. Germline assignment: CDR1 SQVTM and CDR2 ANQGSEA. CDR3 length: 14 residues. CDR3 in amino acids: CSVETGDLTYEQYF. The CDR3 DNA reads as TGCAGCGTGGAGACAGGGGACCTGACCTACGAGCAGTACTTC.

This clone was seen a few times. V usage is TRBV27 and J usage is TRBJ1-2, with D possibly matching TRBD1 (5 bases). The CDR3 length is 14 residues. CDR1 and CDR2 from the germline V gene are MNHEY and SMNVEV (reference sequence). Trimming shortened V by 5 bases and J by 3 bases, and 13 bases separated the two germline ends. The CDR3 DNA reads TGTGCCAGCAGTCCTCCTGGGGCTCACTATGGCTACACCTTC. Translated, it gives CASSPPGAHYGYTF.

V gene TRBV14 combines with J gene TRBJ2-5; 11 bases align to TRBD2. V was pared by 4 bases and J by 7 bases, with 2 bases of the junction left unmatched. Per germline, CDR1 SGHDN and CDR2 FVKESK. The CDR3 runs to 13 residues. CDR3 DNA: TGTGCCAGCAGCCTTCTAGCGGGAGGGACCCAGTACTTC. Amino acid sequence: CASSLLAGGTQYF.

This rearrangement joins TRBV5-4 to TRBJ2-7; 9 nucleotides line up with TRBD2. The CDR3 loop spans 14 amino acids. Looked up from germline, CDR1 is SGHNT and CDR2 is YYREEE (reference sequence). J gave up 0 bases and V 6 bases, and 4 bases lay outside the gene matches. CDR3 in amino acids: CASNLAGISYEQYF. The CDR3 DNA is TGTGCCAGCAACCTAGCGGGGATCTCCTACGAGCAGTACTTC.

The J gene is TRBJ2-4, the V gene TRBV28, with 8 bases fitting TRBD2. This CDR3 contains 14 residues. Germline V lookup: CDR1 MDHEN, CDR2 SYDVKM. Unmatched junction bases numbered 2, after V lost 3 bases and J lost 4 bases. This CDR3 is CASSLLAGKNIQYF. In DNA form, the CDR3 reads TGTGCCAGCAGTTTGTTAGCGGGGAAAAACATTCAGTACTTC.

This clone was observed a few times. The chain couples TRBV9 to TRBJ1-3; 7 positions match TRBD1. CDR1 and CDR2 from the germline V gene are SGDLS and YYNGEE. J lost 2 bases, V lost 3 bases, and 8 bases had no gene match. This CDR3 is built from 16 residues. The CDR3 DNA sequence: TGTGCCAGCAGCGAGGGCTACAGGGGAACTGGAAACACCATATATTTT. It codes for CASSEGYRGTGNTIYF.

The J gene is TRBJ1-1, the V gene TRBV29-1; D is unclear. The V gene's germline CDR1 is SQVTM and CDR2 ANQGSEA. Trimming cost V 6 bases and J 5 bases, with 10 bases left between them. There are 11 residues in the CDR3. The DNA of the CDR3 is TGCAGCGTCACGGGGATAACTGAAGCTTTCTTT. This gives the protein CSVTGITEAFF.

The chain couples TRBV6-1 to TRBJ2-7, with TRBD2 matching over 7 bases. After removal of 0 bases from V and 6 bases from J, the junction contained 11 bases not matched to a gene. The CDR3 is made up of 16 amino acids. Per germline, CDR1 MNHNS and CDR2 SASEGT. The CDR3 loop is CASSEAPTSGMAEQYF. Written as DNA, the CDR3 is TGTGCCAGCAGTGAAGCGCCCACAAGCGGGATGGCCGAGCAGTACTTC.

The chain is built from TRBV29-1 and TRBJ1-5, with D perhaps TRBD1 (6 bases). Looked up from germline, CDR1 is SQVTM and CDR2 is ANQGSEA. V lost 6 bases to trimming and J lost 0 bases, with 12 bases between them. The CDR3 totals 14 residues. CDR3 nucleotide sequence: TGCAGCGTCAGGACAGATAATAGCAATCAGCCCCAGCATTTT. As protein: CSVRTDNSNQPQHF. The full variable domain, with the rest looked up from reference TRBV29-1 and TRBJ1-5, is SAVISQKPSRDICQRGTSLTIQCQVDSQVTMMFWYRQQPGQSLTLIATANQGSEATYESGFVIDKFPISRPNLTFSTLTVSNMSPEDSSIYLCSVRTDNSNQPQHFGDGTRLSIL.

The chain joins TRBV18 to TRBJ1-5; D is ambiguous. The CDR3 totals 16 residues. Germline V lookup: CDR1 KGHSH, CDR2 LQKENI. V was trimmed by 3 bases and J by 3 bases, leaving 15 bases between them. The DNA of the CDR3 is TGTGCCAGCTCACCCGCGGACGGCGGGATCAATCAGCCCCAGCATTTT. This sequence encodes CASSPADGGINQPQHF.

The gene calls are TRBV19 and TRBJ1-1; TRBD1 matches at 12 bases. The CDR3 totals 17 residues. From germline, CDR1 is LNHDA and CDR2 SQIVND (reference sequence). Trimming cost V 8 bases and J 0 bases; bases outside gene matches: 10. In nucleotides, the CDR3 is TGTGCCAGTGGACGGCTGGGACAGGGGGCATTGAACACTGAAGCTTTCTTT. Its protein is CASGRLGQGALNTEAFF.

The chain employs TRBV13 and TRBJ1-4, with D uncertain. Germline V gene lookup returns CDR1 PRHDT and CDR2 FYEKMQ (reference sequence). Trimming shortened V by 5 bases and J by 15 bases, and 16 bases separated the two germline ends. The CDR3 is 12 amino acids. Written as DNA, the CDR3 is TGTGCCAGCAGCAGCGACGGACTGAGGTTGTTTTTT. The encoded protein is CASSSDGLRLFF.

This clone was counted only a few times. The chain is built from TRBV6-1 and TRBJ2-3, with TRBD2 matching 10 bases. CDR1 is MNHNS and CDR2 is SASEGT in the germline V gene. Trimming cost V 4 bases and J 0 bases; bases outside gene matches: 10. The CDR3 runs 18 residues. This CDR3 reads CASSVGIAGGASTDTQYF. CDR3 DNA sequence: TGTGCCAGCAGTGTTGGGATAGCGGGAGGTGCTAGCACAGATACGCAGTATTTT.

With regard to this clone: The sample has other DNA sequences that encode this CDR3 too. The CDR3 DNA reads as TGCGCCAGCAGCTTGTTTCGGGGGGAGACCCAGTACTTC. Translated: CASSLFRGETQYF. The J gene is TRBJ2-5, the V gene TRBV5-1, with a weak D call TRBD2 (6 bases). Germline V gene data show CDR1 as SGHRS and CDR2 as YFSETQ. Trimming took 1 base from V and 5 from J, leaving 9 bases between them. The CDR3 has 13 residues.

The chain uses TRBV5-6 and TRBJ2-1; D may be TRBD1 (6 bases). The germline V gene encodes CDR1 SGHDT and CDR2 YYEEEE. The CDR3 covers 14 residues. Between the trimmed V and J ends, which lost 4 bases and 5 bases, there was a span of 13 bases. CDR3 amino acids: CASSPVSGDNEQFF. CDR3 DNA: TGTGCCAGCAGCCCGGTCTCAGGGGACAATGAGCAGTTCTTC.